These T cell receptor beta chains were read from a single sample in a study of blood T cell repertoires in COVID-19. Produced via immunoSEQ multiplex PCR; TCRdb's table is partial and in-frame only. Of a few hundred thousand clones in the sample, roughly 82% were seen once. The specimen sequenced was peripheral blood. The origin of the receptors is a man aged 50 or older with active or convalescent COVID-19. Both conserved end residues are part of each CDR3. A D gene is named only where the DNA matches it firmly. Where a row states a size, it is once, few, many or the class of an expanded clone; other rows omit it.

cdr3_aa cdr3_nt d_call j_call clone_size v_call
CASSGPSGPSTDTQYF TGTGCCAGCAGCGGTCCTAGCGGCCCCTCCACAGATACGCAGTATTTT TRBD2 TRBJ2-3 . TRBV9
CAISPGTGDTGELFF TGTGCCATCAGTCCCGGGACAGGGGACACCGGGGAGCTGTTTTTT TRBD1 TRBJ2-2 . TRBV10-3
CASSSGQGSYGYTF TGTGCCAGCAGCTCCGGACAGGGGTCCTATGGCTACACCTTC TRBD1 TRBJ1-2 . TRBV11-2
CASSLATGDRVEQYF TGTGCCAGCAGCTTAGCGACAGGGGACAGGGTCGAGCAGTACTTC TRBD1 TRBJ2-7 . TRBV7-6
CSARFVRGYTF TGCAGTGCTAGATTCGTCCGTGGCTACACCTTC . TRBJ1-2 . TRBV20-1
CASGSSAGTSGASSYNEQFF TGTGCTAGTGGTTCGTCCGCCGGGACTAGCGGGGCCAGCTCCTACAATGAGCAGTTCTTC TRBD2 TRBJ2-1 . TRBV12-5
CASNDRYTEAFF TGTGCCAGCAATGACAGATACACTGAAGCTTTCTTT . TRBJ1-1 . TRBV2
CASSQGAQGTQYF TGTGCCAGCAGCCAAGGGGCTCAGGGGACCCAGTACTTC . TRBJ2-5 . TRBV4-2
CASSLVADTQYF TGTGCCAGCAGTTTGGTCGCGGATACGCAGTATTTT . TRBJ2-3 . TRBV28
CASSLDLLGHEAFF TGTGCCAGCAGCTTAGATCTCTTGGGGCATGAAGCTTTCTTT . TRBJ1-1 . TRBV11-2
CASLVRMNTGELFF TGTGCCAGCCTAGTTAGGATGAACACCGGGGAGCTGTTTTTT . TRBJ2-2 . TRBV28
CATPDPTSGGAGEQFF TGTGCCACCCCCGACCCGACTAGCGGGGGGGCGGGTGAGCAGTTCTTC TRBD2 TRBJ2-1 once TRBV7-9
CASSPLWTSLGTDTQYF TGTGCCAGCAGCCCGCTATGGACTAGTCTCGGCACAGATACGCAGTATTTT TRBD2 TRBJ2-3 . TRBV9
CASRWGPSGSEQFF TGTGCCAGCAGGTGGGGCCCTAGCGGGAGTGAGCAGTTCTTC TRBD2 TRBJ2-1 . TRBV2
CSVDSGGYTDTQYF TGCAGCGTTGATAGCGGGGGGTACACAGATACGCAGTATTTT TRBD2 TRBJ2-3 once TRBV29-1
CASSPTGGIFGYTF TGTGCCAGCTCACCAACAGGGGGTATCTTTGGCTACACCTTC TRBD1 TRBJ1-2 . TRBV18
CASSRTGGKRETQYF TGTGCCAGCAGCCGGACAGGGGGCAAGCGGGAGACCCAGTACTTC TRBD1 TRBJ2-5 . TRBV7-3
CASSLDSLAGTIGTGELFF TGTGCCAGCAGCTTAGATTCACTAGCGGGGACTATAGGCACCGGGGAGCTGTTTTTT TRBD2 TRBJ2-2 . TRBV7-2
CASSYRTEAFF TGTGCCAGCAGTTACAGGACAGAAGCTTTCTTT . TRBJ1-1 . TRBV6-5
CASSLTLGQTPGYGYTF TGCGCCAGCAGCTTGACCCTCGGACAGACCCCCGGCTATGGCTACACCTTC . TRBJ1-2 . TRBV5-1
CASSIAFSYNEQFF TGTGCCAGTAGTATAGCGTTTTCCTACAATGAGCAGTTCTTC . TRBJ2-1 . TRBV19
CATSPAGSRSGNTIYF TGTGCCACCAGCCCCGCAGGGTCCCGCTCTGGAAACACCATATATTTT . TRBJ1-3 . TRBV15
CASSQDRSLRDTQYF TGTGCCAGCAGCCAAGATAGATCTTTGCGGGATACGCAGTATTTT . TRBJ2-3 . TRBV3-1/TRBV3-2
CASSLEAGFYEQYF TGTGCCAGCAGCTTAGAGGCAGGGTTCTACGAGCAGTACTTC . TRBJ2-7 . TRBV7-2
CASSVQGGNTEAFF TGCGCCAGCAGCGTCCAGGGCGGGAACACTGAAGCTTTCTTT . TRBJ1-1 few TRBV5-1
CASSFGGESGAPEAFF TGTGCCAGCAGCTTTGGGGGGGAATCAGGGGCCCCTGAAGCTTTCTTT . TRBJ1-1 . TRBV5-4
CASSYSGTGMHTF TGTGCCAGCAGTTACTCCGGGACAGGGATGCACACCTTC TRBD1 TRBJ1-2 . TRBV6-6
CASSLGAGKSETQYF TGTGCTAGCAGCTTAGGGGCAGGGAAGAGTGAGACCCAGTACTTC . TRBJ2-5 . TRBV7-7
CASSAPSGGASGETQYF TGTGCCAGCAGCGCCCCTAGCGGGGGGGCCTCGGGGGAGACCCAGTACTTC TRBD2 TRBJ2-5 . TRBV5-4
CASSRGGRTGELFF TGTGCCAGCAGCCGGGGGGGAAGGACCGGGGAGCTGTTTTTT TRBD2 TRBJ2-2 . TRBV28
CATGGSSSYNEQFF TGTGCCACCGGAGGATCTAGCTCCTACAATGAGCAGTTCTTC . TRBJ2-1 . TRBV24-1
CVRSLRETGATEAFF TGTGTCAGAAGCCTACGGGAGACAGGGGCCACTGAAGCTTTCTTT . TRBJ1-1 . TRBV7-5
CASSLVVAGTGGNYGYTF TGTGCCAGCAGTTTGGTCGTTGCGGGGACAGGGGGGAACTATGGCTACACCTTC TRBD1 TRBJ1-2 . TRBV28
CASSPGRMYEQYF TGTGCCAGCAGCCCCGGGAGGATGTACGAGCAGTACTTC TRBD2 TRBJ2-7 few TRBV7-2
CASSPNRGEYEQYF TGTGCCAGCTCACCAAACAGGGGGGAATACGAGCAGTACTTC TRBD1 TRBJ2-7 . TRBV18
CASSQREAGNEQFF TGTGCCAGCAGCCAGCGGGAGGCTGGAAATGAGCAGTTCTTC TRBD2 TRBJ2-1 . TRBV3-1/TRBV3-2
CASSYSRAWSGGYTF TGTGCCAGCAGTTACTCGAGGGCTTGGTCGGGTGGCTACACCTTC . TRBJ1-2 few TRBV6-5
CASSQDLKNSNTGELFF TGCGCCAGCAGCCAAGATCTGAAAAACTCGAACACCGGGGAGCTGTTTTTT . TRBJ2-2 . TRBV4-3
CASSDTKGLADYNEQFF TGTGCCAGCAGTGACACTAAGGGACTAGCGGATTACAATGAGCAGTTCTTC TRBD2 TRBJ2-1 . TRBV6-4
CASSYPGQGLLWGYTF TGTGCCAGCAGCTACCCGGGACAGGGTCTCCTATGGGGCTACACCTTC TRBD1 TRBJ1-2 . TRBV5-4
CASSPQGLADTQYF TGTGCCAGCAGCCCCCAGGGTTTGGCAGATACGCAGTATTTT . TRBJ2-3 once TRBV7-3
CASSPGEGAYNSPLHF TGTGCCAGCAGCCCAGGGGAGGGCGCCTATAATTCACCCCTCCACTTT . TRBJ1-6 . TRBV5-6
CASSLTGTGVWSSGANVLTF TGCGCCAGCAGCCTTACCGGGACAGGGGTTTGGTCCTCTGGGGCCAACGTCCTGACTTTC TRBD1 TRBJ2-6 . TRBV4-1
CASSLKRSGTYNEQFF TGTGCCAGCAGCTTAAAACGTAGCGGTACCTACAATGAGCAGTTCTTC . TRBJ2-1 once TRBV7-9
CASSSRADSTYEQYF TGTGCCAGCAGCTCCCGGGCGGACTCAACCTACGAGCAGTACTTC . TRBJ2-7 . TRBV5-4
CASSLEGLAGVNTGELFF TGCGCCAGCAGCCTAGAGGGACTAGCGGGAGTGAACACCGGGGAGCTGTTTTTT TRBD2 TRBJ2-2 . TRBV4-3
CASSSLGGAYNEQFF TGTGCCAGCAGCTCTCTTGGAGGCGCGTACAATGAGCAGTTCTTC . TRBJ2-1 . TRBV7-2
CASSSSGAHTVTF TGTGCCAGCAGCTCTAGCGGCGCCCACACCGTCACTTTT . TRBJ1-5 . TRBV7-9
CASTTTGTDTQYF TGTGCCAGCACCACCACAGGCACAGATACGCAGTATTTT . TRBJ2-3 . TRBV11-2
CASSPDRTQPQHF TGTGCCAGCTCACCAGACAGGACTCAGCCCCAGCATTTT . TRBJ1-5 . TRBV18
CASSQVPTGARTDTQYF TGCGCCAGCAGCCAAGTCCCGACAGGGGCCCGCACAGATACGCAGTATTTT TRBD1 TRBJ2-3 once TRBV4-1
CASSQDNFSGNTIYF TGCGCCAGCAGCCAAGATAATTTCTCTGGAAACACCATATATTTT . TRBJ1-3 . TRBV4-3
CASSYGTGPYNEQFF TGTGCCAGCAGTTACGGGACTGGGCCCTACAATGAGCAGTTCTTC . TRBJ2-1 . TRBV6-5